This is a list of T cell receptor beta chains from one sample in a study of T cell responses to AZD1222 COVID-19 vaccine. Produced via immunoSEQ multiplex PCR; TCRdb's table is partial and in-frame only. In the table there are over 100,000 clones, roughly 87% of which are singletons. The sample consisted of peripheral blood, taken on day 0 of AZD1222 vaccination. Source of these receptors: an adult in good health. CDR3s include the opening cysteine and the closing phenylalanine or tryptophan.

v_gene: TRBV11-2
len: 16
j_gene: TRBJ2-3
CDR3aa: CASSPRGEGSRDTQYF

v_gene: TRBV3-1/TRBV3-2
len: 14
j_gene: TRBJ2-7
CDR3aa: CASSQLQGSYEQYF

v_gene: TRBV2
len: 15
j_gene: TRBJ2-3
CDR3aa: CASRRISGGEDTQYF

v_gene: TRBV14
len: 13
j_gene: TRBJ2-7
CDR3aa: CASSQGRQGEQYF

v_gene: TRBV7-2
len: 15
j_gene: TRBJ2-1
CDR3aa: CASSGGGGSYNEQFF

v_gene: TRBV7-9
len: 16
j_gene: TRBJ1-3
CDR3aa: CASSLGRTGPTDTIYF

v_gene: TRBV11-3
len: 14
j_gene: TRBJ1-3
CDR3aa: CASSLGSPGNTIYF

v_gene: TRBV29-1
len: 12
j_gene: TRBJ1-2
CDR3aa: CSVERQGYGYTF

v_gene: TRBV28
len: 15
j_gene: TRBJ2-5
CDR3aa: CASSLSWQGAETQYF

v_gene: TRBV6-2/TRBV6-3
len: 15
j_gene: TRBJ1-2
CDR3aa: CASSYSGTEIYGYTF

v_gene: TRBV30
len: 14
j_gene: TRBJ2-2
CDR3aa: CAWSGGANTGELFF

v_gene: TRBV2
len: 14
j_gene: TRBJ2-3
CDR3aa: CASGGVSGTDTQYF

v_gene: TRBV4-3
len: 15
j_gene: TRBJ2-7
CDR3aa: CASSLGTSGDYEQYF

v_gene: TRBV14
len: 14
j_gene: TRBJ1-2
CDR3aa: CASSQDLGQAPYTF

v_gene: TRBV4-2
len: 11
j_gene: TRBJ1-4
CDR3aa: CASSRSEKLFF

v_gene: TRBV28
len: 14
j_gene: TRBJ1-2
CDR3aa: CASREDGFVHGYTF

v_gene: TRBV7-2
len: 14
j_gene: TRBJ1-4
CDR3aa: CASSLGQGHEKLFF

v_gene: TRBV6-5
len: 14
j_gene: TRBJ2-5
CDR3aa: CASSYSNREETQYF

v_gene: TRBV10-1
len: 21
j_gene: TRBJ1-5
CDR3aa: CASRTRQGGWLENTLNQPQHF

v_gene: TRBV10-1
len: 13
j_gene: TRBJ1-1
CDR3aa: CASRREMNTEAFF

v_gene: TRBV27
len: 17
j_gene: TRBJ1-6
CDR3aa: CASSFGPSRTRISPLHF

v_gene: TRBV7-3
len: 17
j_gene: TRBJ2-2
CDR3aa: CASSLFGGAGNTGELFF

v_gene: TRBV3-1/TRBV3-2
len: 15
j_gene: TRBJ1-4
CDR3aa: CASSPNQGTNEKLFF

v_gene: TRBV19
len: 15
j_gene: TRBJ1-1
CDR3aa: CASSLSSGVYSEAFF

v_gene: TRBV5-1
len: 15
j_gene: TRBJ2-5
CDR3aa: CASSLVSAVQETQYF